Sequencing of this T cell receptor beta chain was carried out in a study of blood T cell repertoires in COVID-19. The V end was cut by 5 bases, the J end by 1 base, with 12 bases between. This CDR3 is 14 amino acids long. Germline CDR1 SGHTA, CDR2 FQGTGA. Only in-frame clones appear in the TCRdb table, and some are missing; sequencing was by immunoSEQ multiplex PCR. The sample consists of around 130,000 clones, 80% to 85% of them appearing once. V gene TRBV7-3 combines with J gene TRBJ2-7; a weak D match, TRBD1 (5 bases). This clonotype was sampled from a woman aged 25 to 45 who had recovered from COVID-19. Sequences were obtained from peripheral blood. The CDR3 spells CASSRGSPSYEQYF. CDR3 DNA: TGTGCCAGCAGCAGGGGCAGTCCTTCCTACGAGCAGTACTTC.